The clone carrying this TCR beta chain has only a few counts. Germline trimming cut 0 bases from V and 3 bases from J; bases unmatched to any gene: 6. Germline CDR1 SGHRS, CDR2 YFSETQ. The length of the CDR3 is 15 residues. TCRdb re-derived calls from the RT-PCR reads in MiXCR, one entry per CDR3 protein. The repertoire holds about 700,000 distinct CDR3 sequences, with approximately 15% as singletons. The source is a female donor in good health, serving as a healthy control. This chain connects TRBV5-1 to TRBJ2-7; TRBD1 matches at 7 bases. Sequenced: memory CD4+ T cells from blood. The CDR3 loop is CASSLGIDRVYEQYF. The CDR3 region has the DNA TGCGCCAGCAGCTTGGGAATCGACAGGGTCTACGAGCAGTACTTC.